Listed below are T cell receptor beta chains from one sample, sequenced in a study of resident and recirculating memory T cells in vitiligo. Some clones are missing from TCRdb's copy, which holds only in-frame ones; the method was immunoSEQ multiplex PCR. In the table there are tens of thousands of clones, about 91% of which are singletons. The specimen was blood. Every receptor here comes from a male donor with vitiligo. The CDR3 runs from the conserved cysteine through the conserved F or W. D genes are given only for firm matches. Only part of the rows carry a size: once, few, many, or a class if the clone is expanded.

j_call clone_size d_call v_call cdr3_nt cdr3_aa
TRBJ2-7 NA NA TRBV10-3 TGTGCCACCGACCCCGATACAGGGCTGACCTACGAGCAGTACTTC CATDPDTGLTYEQYF
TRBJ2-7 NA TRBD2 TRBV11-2 TGTGCCAGCAGCCCAGGGAGCGGGAGGGTCTACGAGCAGTACTTC CASSPGSGRVYEQYF
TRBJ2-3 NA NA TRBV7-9 TGTGCCAGCAGCCCGAGAGCAGATACGCAGTATTTT CASSPRADTQYF
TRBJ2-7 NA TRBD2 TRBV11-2 TGTGCCAGCAGCCCCGGACTAGCGGGCTCCTACGAGCAGTACTTC CASSPGLAGSYEQYF
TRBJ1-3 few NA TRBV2 TGTGCCAGCCAGGGATCAATCTCTGGAAACACCATATATTTT CASQGSISGNTIYF
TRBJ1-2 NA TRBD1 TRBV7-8 TGTGCCAGCGCCCCCAGGACAGGGAACTATGGCTACACCTTC CASAPRTGNYGYTF
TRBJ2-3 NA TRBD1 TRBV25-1 TGTGCCAGCAGTTCGGACAGGGGAGCAGATACGCAGTATTTT CASSSDRGADTQYF
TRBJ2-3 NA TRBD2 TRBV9 TGTGCCAGCAGCGCCGGGACTAGCGGGATCCTCACAGATACGCAGTATTTT CASSAGTSGILTDTQYF
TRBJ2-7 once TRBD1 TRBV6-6 TGTGCCAGCAGTTCTAGGACAGGGCGGGACGAGCAGTACTTC CASSSRTGRDEQYF
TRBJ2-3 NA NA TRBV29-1 TGCAGCGTAGAGCCGGGAGATACGCAGTATTTT CSVEPGDTQYF
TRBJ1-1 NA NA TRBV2 TGTGCCAGCAGTGAACGGGGACAGAACACTGAAGCTTTCTTT CASSERGQNTEAFF
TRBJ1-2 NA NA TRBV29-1 TGCAGCGTTGAACTGTTGGACAGATCCTATGGCTACACCTTC CSVELLDRSYGYTF
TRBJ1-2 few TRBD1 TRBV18 TGTGCCAGCTCACCCTCCCCGGGACAGGGCTCCCACTATGGCTACACCTTC CASSPSPGQGSHYGYTF
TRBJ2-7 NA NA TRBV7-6 TGTGCCAGCAGCCGAACCTCAGGGGGAGGCGAGCAGTACTTC CASSRTSGGGEQYF
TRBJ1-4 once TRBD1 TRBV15 TGTGCCACCAGCAGAGTAGGCGGACAGGAAGAAAAACTGTTTTTT CATSRVGGQEEKLFF
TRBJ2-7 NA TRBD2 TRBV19 TGTGCCAGGGAGACTAGCGGGAGACCCCAGGGACACTACGAGCAGTACTTC CARETSGRPQGHYEQYF
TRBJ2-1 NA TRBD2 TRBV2 TGTGCCAGCAGTGAAGTAGCGGGAGGGCTATGGGGTGAGCAGTTCTTC CASSEVAGGLWGEQFF
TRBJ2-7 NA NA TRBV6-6 TGTGCCAGCAGCCGAGGAGGGGCTTACGAGCAGTACTTC CASSRGGAYEQYF
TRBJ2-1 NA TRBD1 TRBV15 TGTGCCACCAGCGTACGGCCTCGGACAGGGCTAAATGAGCAGTTCTTC CATSVRPRTGLNEQFF
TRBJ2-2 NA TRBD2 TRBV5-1 TGCGCCAGCAGCCAAAACCCGGGACTAGCGGGAGCTGGGGAGCTGTTTTTT CASSQNPGLAGAGELFF
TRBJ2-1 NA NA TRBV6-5 TGTGCCAGCAGTCCCAGAGGCCCGAGCTGGTTCTTC CASSPRGPSWFF
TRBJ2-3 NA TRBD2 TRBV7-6 TGTGCCAGCAGCTCCTCCGGGACTAGCGGAGGGAGCACAGATACGCAGTATTTT CASSSSGTSGGSTDTQYF
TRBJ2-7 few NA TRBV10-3 TGTGCCATCAGTGAGCCCCCCCGGGGCTACGAGCAGTACTTC CAISEPPRGYEQYF